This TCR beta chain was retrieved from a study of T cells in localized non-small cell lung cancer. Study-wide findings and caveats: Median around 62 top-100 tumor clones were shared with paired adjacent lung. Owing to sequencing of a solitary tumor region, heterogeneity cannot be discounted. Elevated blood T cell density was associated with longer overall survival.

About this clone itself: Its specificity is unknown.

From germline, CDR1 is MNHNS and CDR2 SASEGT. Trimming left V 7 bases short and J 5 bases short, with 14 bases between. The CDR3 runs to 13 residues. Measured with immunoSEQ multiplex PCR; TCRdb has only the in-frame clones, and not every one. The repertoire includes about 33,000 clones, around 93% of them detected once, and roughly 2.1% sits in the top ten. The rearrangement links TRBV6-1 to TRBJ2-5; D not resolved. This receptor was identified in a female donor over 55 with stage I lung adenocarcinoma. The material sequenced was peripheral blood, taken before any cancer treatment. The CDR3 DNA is TGTGCCAGCACCGTGACACAAGAGGAGACCCAGTACTTC. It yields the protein CASTVTQEETQYF.